Given below is one TCR beta chain in context. This table comes from immunoSEQ multiplex PCR, and its TCRdb copy is limited to in-frame clones, with some not included. The sample has around 250,000 clones; just under 85% are singletons. Per the germline V gene, CDR1 is SGHTA and CDR2 is FQGNSA. Trimming removed 6 bases at V and 4 bases at J, with 12 bases between. The CDR3 covers 13 residues. This specimen belongs to a study of blood T cell repertoires in COVID-19. Study-wide context: Acute-phase and convalescent COVID-19 samples originated in the United States, Italy and Spain. In each case, the material was cDNA or gDNA derived from T cells, B-cell-depleted T cells, or PBMCs.

The receptor was derived from a woman older than 75 with acute or convalescent COVID-19. The V call is TRBV7-2, the J call TRBJ1-1; a possible D gene is TRBD1 (5 bases). Material for sequencing was peripheral blood. CDR3 sequence reads: CASRQELSTEAFF. The CDR3 nucleotides read TGTGCCAGCAGACAGGAATTGAGCACTGAAGCTTTCTTT.